This T cell receptor beta chain is from a study of blood T cells in healthy people across ages. PCR was performed a second time for about 7 to 11 cycles using a sample-barcoded 5' primer and a J-beta primer mix. Every cDNA was tagged by a template-switch adaptor with 12 random nucleotides. TCRdb re-derived calls from the 5' RACE reads in MiXCR, one entry per CDR3 protein. Among around 900,000 distinct CDR3 sequences listed, about 53% were seen once. J was trimmed by 4 bases and V by 0 bases; bases with no gene match: 14. The CDR3 runs to 20 residues. Germline V CDR1 and CDR2: SGHDN, FVKESK. The study recruited healthy Caucasian donors from Russia who were aged about 6 to 95. Drawing of peripheral blood yielded ten milliliters from each donor.

The V call is TRBV14, the J call TRBJ2-5, with 13 nucleotides matching TRBD2. The sequencing sample was made of blood. This TCR was sampled from a woman aged 60-75 years in good health. This CDR3 is CASSQETENGLAGAGETQYF. The CDR3 DNA follows: TGTGCCAGCAGCCAAGAGACAGAGAATGGACTAGCGGGAGCTGGAGAGACCCAGTACTTC. The whole variable domain, remainder taken from reference TRBV14 and TRBJ2-5, is EAGVTQFPSHSVIEKGQTVTLRCDPISGHDNLYWYRRVMGKEIKFLLHFVKESKQDESGMPNNRFLAERTGGTYSTLKVQPAELEDSGVYFCASSQETENGLAGAGETQYFGPGTRLLVL.